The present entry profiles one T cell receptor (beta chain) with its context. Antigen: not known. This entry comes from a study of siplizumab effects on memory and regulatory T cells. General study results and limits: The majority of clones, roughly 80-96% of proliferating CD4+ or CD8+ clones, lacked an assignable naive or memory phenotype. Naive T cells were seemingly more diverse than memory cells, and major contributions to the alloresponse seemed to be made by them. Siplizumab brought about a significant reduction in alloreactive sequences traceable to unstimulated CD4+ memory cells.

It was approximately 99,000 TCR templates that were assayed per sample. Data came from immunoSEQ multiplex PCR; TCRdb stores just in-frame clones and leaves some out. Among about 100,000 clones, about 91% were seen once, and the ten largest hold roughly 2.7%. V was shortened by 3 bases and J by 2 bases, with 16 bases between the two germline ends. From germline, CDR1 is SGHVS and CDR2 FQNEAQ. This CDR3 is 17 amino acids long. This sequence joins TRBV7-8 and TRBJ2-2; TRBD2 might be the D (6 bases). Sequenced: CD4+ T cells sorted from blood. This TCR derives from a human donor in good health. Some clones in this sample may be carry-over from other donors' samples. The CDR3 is CASSFYRLAINTGELFF. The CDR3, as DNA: TGTGCCAGCAGCTTTTATCGGCTAGCGATTAACACCGGGGAGCTGTTTTTT. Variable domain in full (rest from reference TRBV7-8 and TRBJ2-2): GAGVSQSPRYKVAKRGQDVALRCDPISGHVSLFWYQQALGQGPEFLTYFQNEAQLDKSGLPSDRFFAERPEGSVSTLKIQRTQQEDSAVYLCASSFYRLAINTGELFFGEGSRLTVL.